This T cell receptor beta chain was recovered during a study of cytomegalovirus exposure and HLA in healthy donors. With 60 Vbeta and 13 Jbeta primers, the PCR was carried out. The assay was immunoSEQ multiplex PCR, and TCRdb's table has in-frame clones only and misses some. The sample carries some 150,000 clones, approximately 80% recorded once. The CDR3 has 15 residues. V lost 0 bases to trimming and J lost 1 base, with 10 bases between them. Germline CDR1 is SGHNT and CDR2 is YYREEE (reference sequence). What was sequenced was PBMCs. This TCR derives from a female donor in good health and CMV-seropositive. This rearrangement joins TRBV5-4 to TRBJ1-2, with D possibly being TRBD1 (6 bases). CDR3: CASSLAGQNNYGYTF. The CDR3 DNA follows: TGTGCCAGCAGCTTGGCCGGACAGAATAACTATGGCTACACCTTC.